A selection of T cell receptor beta chains follows, all from one sample in a study of regulatory T cells in long-lasting Graves disease. TCRdb itself ran the multiplex PCR reads through MiXCR, one entry per CDR3 protein. The sample includes approximately 490,000 distinct CDR3 sequences, roughly 16% of them seen just once. This same sample was also taken into another study, of T cells in Graves' hyperthyroidism and ophthalmopathy.

The sequenced sample was peripheral blood mononuclear cells (PBMCs), obtained at new diagnosis, from a patient treated with antithyroid drugs. The receptors were sampled from a man aged 40-49 years with Graves disease. Each CDR3 is given with its conserved first and last residue. Expanded clones are given a class, and other clones once, few, many or no size at all.

v_gene	j_gene	abundance	CDR3aa
TRBV5-5	TRBJ1-4	many	CASSPSGTVNEKLFF
TRBV12-3/TRBV12-4	TRBJ1-6	many	CASSGDRASPLHF
TRBV5-1	TRBJ2-1	many	CASSSLGGSSYNEQFF
TRBV11-2	TRBJ1-2	many	CASSGTFGRNYGYTF
TRBV29-1	TRBJ2-5	many	CSVSGLAGPETQYF
TRBV29-1	TRBJ2-7	.	CSAEGVQGAYEQYF
TRBV9	TRBJ2-1	.	CASSVVAGDYNEQFF
TRBV14	TRBJ2-7	.	CASSQDGKSYEQYF
TRBV4-1	TRBJ2-3	.	CASSQVTGVPSDTQYF
TRBV18	TRBJ2-4	many	CASSPGGTGNIQYF
TRBV5-1	TRBJ2-3	many	CASSSGQLRTDTQYF
TRBV28	TRBJ2-1	many	CASTVSLGHEQFF
TRBV29-1	TRBJ1-1	many	CSVEGGIGTEAFF
TRBV6-1	TRBJ2-7	few	CASKGGGFGGQYF
TRBV7-3	TRBJ2-2	.	CASSTRQGANTGELFF
TRBV7-3	TRBJ2-3	many	CASSATSSDTQYF
TRBV12-3/TRBV12-4	TRBJ1-4	many	CASSPVVGRVNEKLFF
TRBV6-1	TRBJ2-2	.	CASSLFSPGELFF
TRBV19	TRBJ1-5	many	CASSPGTGFQPQHF
TRBV5-1	TRBJ2-7	many	CASSLRSASSYEQYF
TRBV7-9	TRBJ2-6	many	CASSLAVPGANVLTF
TRBV28	TRBJ2-1	many	CASSYGLAGGSLIF
TRBV28	TRBJ2-7	many	CASSFGTSGFPYEQYF
TRBV10-3	TRBJ2-7	few	CAISAQKEVISYEQYF
TRBV7-9	TRBJ1-2	.	CASSRTEYRGYTF